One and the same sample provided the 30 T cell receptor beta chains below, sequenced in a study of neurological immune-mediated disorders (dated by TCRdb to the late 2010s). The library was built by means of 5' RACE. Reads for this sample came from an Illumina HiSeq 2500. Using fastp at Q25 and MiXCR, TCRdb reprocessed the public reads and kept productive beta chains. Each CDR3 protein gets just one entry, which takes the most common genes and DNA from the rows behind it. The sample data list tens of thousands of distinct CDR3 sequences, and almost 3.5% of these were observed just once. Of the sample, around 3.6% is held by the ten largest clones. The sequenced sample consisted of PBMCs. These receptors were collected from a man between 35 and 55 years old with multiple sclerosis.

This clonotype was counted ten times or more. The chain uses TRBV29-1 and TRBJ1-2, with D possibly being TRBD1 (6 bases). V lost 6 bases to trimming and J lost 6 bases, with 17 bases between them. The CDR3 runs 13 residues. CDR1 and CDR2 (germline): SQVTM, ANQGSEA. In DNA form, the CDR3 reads TGCAGCGTCGTAACAGGGAGGGGCCATGGCTACACCTTC. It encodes CSVVTGRGHGYTF.

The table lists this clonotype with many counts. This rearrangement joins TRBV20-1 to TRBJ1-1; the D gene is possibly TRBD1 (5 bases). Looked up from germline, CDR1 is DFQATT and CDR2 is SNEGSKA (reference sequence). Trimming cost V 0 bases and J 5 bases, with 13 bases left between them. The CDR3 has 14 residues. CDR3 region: CSARDRGVGTEAFF. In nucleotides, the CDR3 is TGCAGTGCTAGAGATCGAGGGGTGGGAACTGAAGCTTTCTTT.

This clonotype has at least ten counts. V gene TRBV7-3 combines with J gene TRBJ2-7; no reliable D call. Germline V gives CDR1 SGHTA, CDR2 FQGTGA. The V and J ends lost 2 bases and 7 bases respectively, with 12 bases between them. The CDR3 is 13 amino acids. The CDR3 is CASSLDHLSEQYF. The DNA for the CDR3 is TGTGCCAGCAGCTTAGACCACCTTTCGGAGCAGTACTTC.

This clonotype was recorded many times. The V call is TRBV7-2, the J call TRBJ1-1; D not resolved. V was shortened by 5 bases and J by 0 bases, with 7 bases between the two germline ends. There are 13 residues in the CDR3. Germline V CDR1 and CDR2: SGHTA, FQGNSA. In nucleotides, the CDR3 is TGTGCCAGCAGCCCCCGGATGAACACTGAAGCTTTCTTT. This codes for CASSPRMNTEAFF.

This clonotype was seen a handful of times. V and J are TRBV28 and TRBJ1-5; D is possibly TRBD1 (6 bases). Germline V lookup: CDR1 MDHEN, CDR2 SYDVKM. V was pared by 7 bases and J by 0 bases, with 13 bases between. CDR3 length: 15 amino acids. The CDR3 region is CASTPGQNSNQPQHF. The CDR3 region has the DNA TGTGCCAGCACCCCCGGACAGAATAGCAATCAGCCCCAGCATTTT.

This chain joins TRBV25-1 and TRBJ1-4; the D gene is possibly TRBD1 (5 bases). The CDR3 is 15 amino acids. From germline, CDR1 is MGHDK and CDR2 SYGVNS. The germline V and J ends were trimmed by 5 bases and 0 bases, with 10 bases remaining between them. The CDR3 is CASSSRTPTNEKLFF. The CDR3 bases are TGTGCCAGCAGTTCCCGGACACCAACTAATGAAAAACTGTTTTTT.

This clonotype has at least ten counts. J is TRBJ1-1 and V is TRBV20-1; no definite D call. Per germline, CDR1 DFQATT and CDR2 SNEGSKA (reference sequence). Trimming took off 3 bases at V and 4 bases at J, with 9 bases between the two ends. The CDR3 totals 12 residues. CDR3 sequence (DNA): TGCAGTGCTAGCCGGGTTGGCACTGAAGCTTTCTTT. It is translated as CSASRVGTEAFF.

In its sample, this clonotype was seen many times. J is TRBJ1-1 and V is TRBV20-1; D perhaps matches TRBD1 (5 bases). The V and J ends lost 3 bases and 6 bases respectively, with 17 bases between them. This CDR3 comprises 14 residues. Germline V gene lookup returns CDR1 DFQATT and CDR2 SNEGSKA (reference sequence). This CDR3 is CSASSAGWGSEAFF. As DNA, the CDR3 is TGCAGTGCTAGTTCCGCAGGTTGGGGCTCTGAAGCTTTCTTT.

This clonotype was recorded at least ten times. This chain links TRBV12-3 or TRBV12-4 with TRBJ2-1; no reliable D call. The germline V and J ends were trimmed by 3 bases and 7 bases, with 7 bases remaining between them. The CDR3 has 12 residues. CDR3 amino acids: CASSFGWNEQFF. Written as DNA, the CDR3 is TGTGCCAGCAGTTTCGGGTGGAATGAGCAGTTCTTC.

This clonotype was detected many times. DNA of the CDR3: TGTGCCAGCAGCCAAGATACTGCAGGCCCCTATGGCTACACCTTC. This translates into CASSQDTAGPYGYTF. This sequence joins TRBV4-2 and TRBJ1-2; no definite D call. The CDR3 loop spans 15 amino acids. Germline V gene data show CDR1 as LGHNA and CDR2 as YNFKEQ. V was clipped by 0 bases and J by 4 bases, with 12 bases between them.

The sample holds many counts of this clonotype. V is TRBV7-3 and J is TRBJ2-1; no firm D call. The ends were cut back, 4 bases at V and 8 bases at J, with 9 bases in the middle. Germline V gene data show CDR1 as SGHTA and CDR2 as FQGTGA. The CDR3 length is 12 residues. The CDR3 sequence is CASSSSPHEQFF. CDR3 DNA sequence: TGTGCCAGCAGCTCGTCGCCCCATGAGCAGTTCTTC.

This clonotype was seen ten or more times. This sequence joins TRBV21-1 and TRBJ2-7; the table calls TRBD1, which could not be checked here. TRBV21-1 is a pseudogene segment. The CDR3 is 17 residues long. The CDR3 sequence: CASRRSSGTAFFYEQYF. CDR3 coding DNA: TGTGCCAGCAGGAGAAGCTCGGGGACAGCCTTTTTTTACGAGCAGTACTTC.

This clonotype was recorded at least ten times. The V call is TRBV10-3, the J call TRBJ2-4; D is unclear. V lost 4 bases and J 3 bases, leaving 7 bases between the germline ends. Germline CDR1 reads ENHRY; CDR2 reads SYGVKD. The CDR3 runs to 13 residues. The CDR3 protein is CAISGMGKNIQYF. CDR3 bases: TGTGCCATCAGTGGAATGGGCAAAAACATTCAGTACTTC.

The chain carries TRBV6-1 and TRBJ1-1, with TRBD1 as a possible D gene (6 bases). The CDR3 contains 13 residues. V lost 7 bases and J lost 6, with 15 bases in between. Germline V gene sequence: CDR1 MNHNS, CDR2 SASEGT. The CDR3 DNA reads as TGTGCCAGCACGGGCAGGGGCATTTCTGAAGCTTTCTTT. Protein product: CASTGRGISEAFF.

The CDR3 sequence: CSAKKSGNSYNEQYF. The CDR3 DNA sequence: TGCAGTGCTAAGAAGAGCGGGAACTCCTACAACGAGCAGTACTTC. V gene TRBV20-1 combines with J gene TRBJ2-7; 7 positions agree with TRBD2. V lost 4 bases, J lost 5 bases, and 14 bases stayed unmatched. The CDR3 totals 15 residues. Germline CDR1 reads DFQATT; CDR2 reads SNEGSKA (reference sequence).

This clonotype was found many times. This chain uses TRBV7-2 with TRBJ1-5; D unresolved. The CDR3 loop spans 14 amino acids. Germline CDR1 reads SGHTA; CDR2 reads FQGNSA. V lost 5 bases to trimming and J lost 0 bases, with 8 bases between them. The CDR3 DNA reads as TGTGCCAGCAGCCACCGGCTTAGCAATCAGCCCCAGCATTTT. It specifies CASSHRLSNQPQHF. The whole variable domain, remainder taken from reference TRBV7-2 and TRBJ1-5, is GAGVSQSPSNKVTEKGKDVELRCDPISGHTALYWYRQSLGQGLEFLIYFQGNSAPDKSGLPSDRFSAERTGGSVSTLTIQRTQQEDSAVYLCASSHRLSNQPQHFGDGTRLSIL.

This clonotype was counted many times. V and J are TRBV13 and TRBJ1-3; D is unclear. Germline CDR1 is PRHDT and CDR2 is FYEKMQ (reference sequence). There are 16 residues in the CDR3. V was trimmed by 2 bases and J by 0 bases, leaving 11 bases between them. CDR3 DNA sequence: TGTGCCAGCAGCTTAAGTGGCCTGAGCTCTGGAAACACCATATATTTT. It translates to CASSLSGLSSGNTIYF. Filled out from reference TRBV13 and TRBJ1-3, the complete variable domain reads AAGVIQSPRHLIKEKRETATLKCYPIPRHDTVYWYQQGPGQDPQFLISFYEKMQSDKGSIPDRFSAQQFSDYHSELNMSSLELGDSALYFCASSLSGLSSGNTIYFGEGSWLTVV.

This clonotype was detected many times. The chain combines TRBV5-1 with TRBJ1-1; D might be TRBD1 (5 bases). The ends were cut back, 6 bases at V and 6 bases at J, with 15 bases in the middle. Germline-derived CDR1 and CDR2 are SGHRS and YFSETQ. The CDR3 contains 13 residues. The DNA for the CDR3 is TGCGCCAGCACCCAGGGACCCCTTTCTGAAGCTTTCTTT. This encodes CASTQGPLSEAFF.

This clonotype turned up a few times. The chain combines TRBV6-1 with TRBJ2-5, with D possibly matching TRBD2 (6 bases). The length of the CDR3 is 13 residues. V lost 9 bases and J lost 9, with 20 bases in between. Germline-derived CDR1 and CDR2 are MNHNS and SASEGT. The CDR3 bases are TGTGCCAGTGGGGTGGACCGGGAGTGGGCCCAGTACTTC. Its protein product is CASGVDREWAQYF.

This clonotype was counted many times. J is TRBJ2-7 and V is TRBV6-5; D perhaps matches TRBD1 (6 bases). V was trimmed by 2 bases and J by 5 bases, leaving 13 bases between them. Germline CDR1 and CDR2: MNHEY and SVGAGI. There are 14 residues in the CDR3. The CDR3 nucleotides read TGTGCCAGCAGTTACGCGCAGGGGAACCACGAGCAGTACTTC. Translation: CASSYAQGNHEQYF.

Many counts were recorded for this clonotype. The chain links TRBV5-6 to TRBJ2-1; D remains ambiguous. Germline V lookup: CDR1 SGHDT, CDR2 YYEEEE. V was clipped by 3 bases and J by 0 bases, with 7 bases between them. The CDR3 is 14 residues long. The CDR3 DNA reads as TGTGCCAGCAGCTCCTCCAGCTCCTACAATGAGCAGTTCTTC. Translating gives CASSSSSSYNEQFF.

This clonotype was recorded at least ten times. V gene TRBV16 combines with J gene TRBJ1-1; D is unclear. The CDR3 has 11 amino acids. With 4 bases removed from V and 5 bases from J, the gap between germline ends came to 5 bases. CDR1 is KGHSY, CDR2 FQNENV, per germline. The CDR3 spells CASSLRTEAFF. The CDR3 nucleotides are TGTGCCAGCAGCCTACGAACTGAAGCTTTCTTT.

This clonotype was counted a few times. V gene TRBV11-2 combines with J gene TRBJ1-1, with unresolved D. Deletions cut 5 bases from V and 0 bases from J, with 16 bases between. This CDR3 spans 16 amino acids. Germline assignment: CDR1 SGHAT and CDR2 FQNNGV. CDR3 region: CASSRSSYPLNTEAFF. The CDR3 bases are TGTGCCAGCAGCCGTTCCTCTTACCCATTGAACACTGAAGCTTTCTTT.

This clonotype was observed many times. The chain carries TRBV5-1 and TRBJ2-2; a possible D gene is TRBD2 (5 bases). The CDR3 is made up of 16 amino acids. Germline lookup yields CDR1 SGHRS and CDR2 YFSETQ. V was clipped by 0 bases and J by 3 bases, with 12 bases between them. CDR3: CASSLVEGVDTGELFF. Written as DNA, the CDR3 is TGCGCCAGCAGCTTGGTAGAGGGAGTCGACACCGGGGAGCTGTTTTTT.

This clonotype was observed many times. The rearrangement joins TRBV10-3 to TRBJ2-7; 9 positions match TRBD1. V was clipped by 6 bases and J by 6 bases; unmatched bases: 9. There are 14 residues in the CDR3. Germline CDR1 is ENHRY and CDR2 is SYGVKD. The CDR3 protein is CAIRDSGQGSEQYF. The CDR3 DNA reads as TGTGCCATCAGGGACTCGGGACAGGGCTCCGAGCAGTACTTC.

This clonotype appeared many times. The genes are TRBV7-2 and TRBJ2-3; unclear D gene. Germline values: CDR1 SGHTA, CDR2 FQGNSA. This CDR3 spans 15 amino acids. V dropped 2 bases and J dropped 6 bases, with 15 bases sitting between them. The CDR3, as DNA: TGTGCCAGCAGCTTACTTCTCCAGGTGGGGGATACGCAGTATTTT. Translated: CASSLLLQVGDTQYF.

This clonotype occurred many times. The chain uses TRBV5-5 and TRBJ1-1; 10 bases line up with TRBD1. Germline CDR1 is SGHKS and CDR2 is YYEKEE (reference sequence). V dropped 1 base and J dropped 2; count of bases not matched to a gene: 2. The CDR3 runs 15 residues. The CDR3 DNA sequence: TGTGCCAGCAGCTTGACGACAGGGGGCAACACTGAAGCTTTCTTT. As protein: CASSLTTGGNTEAFF.

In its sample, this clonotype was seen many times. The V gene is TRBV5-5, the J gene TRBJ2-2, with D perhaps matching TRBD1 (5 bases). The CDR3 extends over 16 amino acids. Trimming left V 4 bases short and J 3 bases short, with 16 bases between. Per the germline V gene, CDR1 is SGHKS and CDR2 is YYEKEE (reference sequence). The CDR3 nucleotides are TGTGCCAGCAGCACCTTTATGGGGCAGGACACCGGGGAGCTGTTTTTT. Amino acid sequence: CASSTFMGQDTGELFF.

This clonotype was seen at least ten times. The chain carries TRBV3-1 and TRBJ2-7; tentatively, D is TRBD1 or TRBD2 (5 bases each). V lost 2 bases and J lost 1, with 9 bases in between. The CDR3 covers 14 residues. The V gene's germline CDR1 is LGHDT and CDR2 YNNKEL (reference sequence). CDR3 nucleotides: TGTGCCAGCAGCCAACGGGACGGATCCTACGAGCAGTACTTC. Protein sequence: CASSQRDGSYEQYF.

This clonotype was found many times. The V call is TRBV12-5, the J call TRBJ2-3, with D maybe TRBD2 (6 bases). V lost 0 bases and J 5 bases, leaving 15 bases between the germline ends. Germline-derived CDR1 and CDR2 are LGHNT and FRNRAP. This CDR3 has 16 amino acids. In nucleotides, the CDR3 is TGTGCTAGTGGTTTGGTACAGACCCGGAGGGGAGATACGCAGTATTTT. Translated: CASGLVQTRRGDTQYF.